What follows are 26 T cell receptor beta chains derived from one specimen sequenced in a study of cytomegalovirus exposure and HLA in healthy donors. PCR involved 60 Vbeta and 13 Jbeta primers. TCRdb's copy holds only in-frame clones and misses some; the assay was immunoSEQ multiplex PCR. The sample has about 140,000 clones, nearly 70% seen once. The sequencing input was PBMCs. The receptors shown here come from a man aged 30 to 45 in good health and CMV-seropositive.

The chain is built from TRBV7-2 and TRBJ2-1; 9 bases fit TRBD2. The CDR3 sequence is 14 residues long. After removal of 5 bases from V and 5 bases from J, the junction contained 4 bases not matched to a gene. From germline, CDR1 is SGHTA and CDR2 FQGNSA. The CDR3, as DNA: TGTGCCAGCAGCCTCCAGCGGGGGGACAATGAGCAGTTCTTC. The encoded protein is CASSLQRGDNEQFF.

The V call is TRBV19, the J call TRBJ2-7, with D possibly matching TRBD1 (5 bases). The V gene's germline CDR1 is LNHDA and CDR2 SQIVND (reference sequence). Trimming removed 6 bases from V and 4 bases from J, with 19 bases in between. CDR3 length: 15 residues. The CDR3 DNA follows: TGTGCCAGTAGCCTTGACAGTGGCGGAGCTTACGAGCAGTACTTC. Encoded protein: CASSLDSGGAYEQYF. The full variable domain, completed using reference TRBV19 and TRBJ2-7, is DGGITQSPKYLFRKEGQNVTLSCEQNLNHDAMYWYRQDPGQGLRLIYYSQIVNDFQKGDIAEGYSVSREKKESFPLTVTSAQKNPTAFYLCASSLDSGGAYEQYFGPGTRLTVT.

This clone was seen only once. V and J are TRBV29-1 and TRBJ2-7; D call uncertain. CDR1 and CDR2 from the germline V gene are SQVTM and ANQGSEA. The CDR3 consists of 13 residues. The germline V and J ends were trimmed by 5 bases and 4 bases, with 15 bases remaining between them. As DNA, the CDR3 is TGCAGCGTTCTACTTGGCGGAATTTACGAGCAGTACTTC. It is translated as CSVLLGGIYEQYF.

The chain combines TRBV5-4 with TRBJ1-1, with 9 positions matching TRBD1. J lost 5 bases, V lost 3 bases, and 5 bases had no gene match. The CDR3 extends over 14 amino acids. Germline V lookup: CDR1 SGHNT, CDR2 YYREEE (reference sequence). The CDR3 DNA reads TGTGCCAGCAGCTCAACAGGGGGCGGGACTGAAGCTTTCTTT. Its translation is CASSSTGGGTEAFF.

The sample holds a few counts of this clone. The V call is TRBV25-1, the J call TRBJ2-5; D is perhaps TRBD2 (6 bases). The J call could be wrong; TRBJ2-7 is a better fit for the DNA end. Germline V gives CDR1 MGHDK, CDR2 SYGVNS. The CDR3 is 16 residues long. In DNA, the CDR3 is TGTGCCACCCGTGGGAGGCGGGAAAGAGCTCCACGCGAGCAGTACTTC. Its protein is CATRGRRERAPREQYF.

The chain uses TRBV28 and TRBJ2-1; D is uncertain. The V gene's germline CDR1 is MDHEN and CDR2 SYDVKM. CDR3 length: 12 amino acids. V was pared by 7 bases and J by 10 bases, with 14 bases between. The CDR3 DNA is TGTGCCAGCACGCACGATCCCAGGGAGCAGTTCTTC. This encodes CASTHDPREQFF.

The genes are TRBV27 and TRBJ1-5; 7 bases are shared with TRBD1. This CDR3 is built from 15 residues. J was trimmed by 6 bases and V by 7 bases; bases with no gene match: 12. Looked up from germline, CDR1 is MNHEY and CDR2 is SMNVEV (reference sequence). CDR3 in amino acids: CASTVDRVLCQPQHF. CDR3 DNA: TGTGCCAGCACTGTAGACAGGGTCTTATGTCAGCCCCAGCATTTT.

The rearrangement uses TRBV6-5 and TRBJ1-5, with 7 bases lining up with TRBD1. The J segment lost 8 bases and the V segment lost 0 bases, leaving 7 bases of the junction unmatched. Germline values: CDR1 MNHEY, CDR2 SVGAGI. This CDR3 region has 15 residues. CDR3 bases: TGTGCCAGCAGTTACTCCGGACAGGTCCTTGAGCCCCAGCATTTT. Encoded protein: CASSYSGQVLEPQHF.

This clone appeared a single time. The J gene is TRBJ1-1, the V gene TRBV7-9, with D maybe TRBD1 (6 bases). Trimming pared 6 bases from V and 1 base from J, leaving 18 bases between. CDR1 and CDR2 from the germline V gene are SEHNR and FQNEAQ (reference sequence). The CDR3 loop spans 16 amino acids. In DNA, the CDR3 is TGTGCCAGCAGGGTCAAACAGGGCGCCCGGAACACTGAAGCTTTCTTT. Translation gives CASRVKQGARNTEAFF.

This clone was detected only a few times. The chain combines TRBV19 with TRBJ2-1, with 8 positions matching TRBD2. With V trimmed by 8 bases and J by 6 bases, 18 bases remained unmatched. This CDR3 has 17 amino acids. Germline CDR1 is LNHDA and CDR2 is SQIVND (reference sequence). The DNA for the CDR3 is TGTGCCAGTTCCCTGAAGGCCGGGACTAGTTTCTCCAATGAGCAGTTCTTC. Its protein product is CASSLKAGTSFSNEQFF.

This clone was seen a single time. J is TRBJ2-1 and V is TRBV30; no clear D. Germline CDR1 reads GTSNPN; CDR2 reads SVGIG (reference sequence). The CDR3 runs to 14 residues. Trimming took 3 bases from V and 0 from J, leaving 9 bases between them. Here the CDR3 reads CAWRTPRSYNEQFF. DNA for the CDR3: TGTGCCTGGAGGACACCCCGCTCCTACAATGAGCAGTTCTTC.

This clone appeared once. The genes are TRBV28 and TRBJ1-2; a weak D match, TRBD1 (5 bases). CDR3 length: 16 residues. V lost 10 bases and J lost 0, with 21 bases in between. Germline values: CDR1 MDHEN, CDR2 SYDVKM. The CDR3 is CATLKPRGGTNYGYTF. CDR3 DNA sequence: TGTGCCACCTTGAAACCCCGGGGGGGGACTAACTATGGCTACACCTTC.

V is TRBV5-1 and J is TRBJ2-7, with TRBD2 matching over 9 bases. V shed 4 bases, J shed 3 bases, and the junction held 8 bases outside the gene matches. This CDR3 has 15 residues. Germline V gene sequence: CDR1 SGHRS, CDR2 YFSETQ. CDR3: CASSIPATSGYEQYF. CDR3 sequence (DNA): TGCGCCAGCAGCATCCCAGCGACTAGCGGCTACGAGCAGTACTTC. Full variable domain (missing parts from reference TRBV5-1 and TRBJ2-7): KAGVTQTPRYLIKTRGQQVTLSCSPISGHRSVSWYQQTPGQGLQFLFEYFSETQRNKGNFPGRFSGRQFSNSRSEMNVSTLELGDSALYLCASSIPATSGYEQYFGPGTRLTVT.

V is TRBV15 and J is TRBJ1-1; 7 bases align to TRBD1. The germline V gene has CDR1 LNHNV and CDR2 YYDKDF (reference sequence). V dropped 0 bases and J dropped 1; count of bases not matched to a gene: 2. The CDR3 spans 15 residues. The CDR3 DNA is TGTGCCACCAGCAGAGATCGGGACAGGAACACTGAAGCTTTCTTT. Amino acids: CATSRDRDRNTEAFF.

This rearrangement joins TRBV5-5 to TRBJ2-7; D is undetermined. Germline CDR1 reads SGHKS; CDR2 reads YYEKEE (reference sequence). The CDR3 consists of 13 residues. V lost 0 bases and J lost 7, with 11 bases in between. CDR3 loop: CASSLAVSVEQYF. CDR3 bases: TGTGCCAGCAGCTTGGCCGTCTCCGTGGAGCAGTACTTC.

Details on this clone: The same CDR3 arises from other DNA sequences in this sample as well. The chain recombines TRBV7-9 with TRBJ2-3; 15 bases line up with TRBD2. This CDR3 is 19 amino acids long. The germline V gene encodes CDR1 SEHNR and CDR2 FQNEAQ (reference sequence). J lost 0 bases, V lost 1 base, and 5 bases had no gene match. The CDR3 nucleotides read TGTGCCAGCAGCTTAGATGGACTAGCGGGGGGGGGAAGCACAGATACGCAGTATTTT. Protein: CASSLDGLAGGGSTDTQYF.

The chain employs TRBV6-5 and TRBJ2-1, with a possible D match to TRBD2 (6 bases). The germline gives CDR1 MNHEY, CDR2 SVGAGI. V lost 6 bases, J lost 6 bases, and 18 bases lay in between. The CDR3 is 15 residues long. In nucleotides, the CDR3 is TGTGCCAGCAGCGAATCCGGGACTCTTACCAATGAGCAGTTCTTC. Translation gives CASSESGTLTNEQFF.

The chain is built from TRBV27 and TRBJ1-6; tentatively, D is TRBD1 (5 bases). CDR1 is MNHEY and CDR2 is SMNVEV in the germline V gene (reference sequence). V gave up 0 bases and J gave up 11 bases, with 11 bases separating them. CDR3 size: 14 residues. CDR3 in DNA: TGTGCCAGCAGTTTATCGGGGCCCGGACCACCCCTCCACTTT. Protein sequence: CASSLSGPGPPLHF.

V and J are TRBV27 and TRBJ1-2; 8 bases are a match to TRBD1. Per germline, CDR1 MNHEY and CDR2 SMNVEV (reference sequence). The CDR3 has 14 residues. The ends lost 7 bases at V and 7 bases at J; junction bases unmatched: 11. This CDR3 reads CASTPRTGSSGYTF. The CDR3 DNA sequence: TGTGCCAGCACCCCTAGGACAGGGTCGAGTGGCTACACCTTC.

The chain employs TRBV5-6 and TRBJ1-2; D perhaps matches TRBD1 (5 bases). Germline-derived CDR1 and CDR2 are SGHDT and YYEEEE. CDR3 length: 13 amino acids. The V and J ends lost 1 base and 2 bases respectively, with 6 bases between them. CDR3 coding DNA: TGTGCCAGCAGCTTGAACAGGAACTATGGCTACACCTTC. Protein sequence: CASSLNRNYGYTF.

This chain connects TRBV19 to TRBJ2-3; 8 nucleotides align to TRBD2. The germline CDR1 and CDR2 sequences are LNHDA and SQIVND (reference sequence). J lost 3 bases, V lost 5 bases, and 4 bases had no gene match. This CDR3 spans 14 amino acids. This CDR3 reads CASSEREGTDTQYF. DNA for the CDR3: TGTGCCAGTAGTGAACGGGAGGGGACAGATACGCAGTATTTT.

Details on this clone: The sample contains more than one DNA sequence encoding this CDR3. The rearrangement joins TRBV9 to TRBJ2-3; 7 bases agree with TRBD2. V shed 0 bases and J 0 bases; nucleotides not matched to a gene: 4. The CDR3 totals 16 residues. Germline V CDR1 and CDR2: SGDLS, YYNGEE. CDR3 loop: CASSVGASGSTDTQYF. CDR3 nucleotide sequence: TGTGCCAGCAGCGTAGGGGCTAGCGGTAGCACAGATACGCAGTATTTT.

This clone has just a few counts. The CDR3 protein is CASSPYRAGYGYTF. The CDR3 coding sequence is TGTGCCAGCAGTCCGTACAGGGCGGGCTATGGCTACACCTTC. This sequence joins TRBV28 and TRBJ1-2, with D tentatively TRBD1 (6 bases). Germline lookup yields CDR1 MDHEN and CDR2 SYDVKM. Trimming shortened V by 5 bases and J by 4 bases, and 14 bases separated the two germline ends. The CDR3 sequence is 14 residues long.

The rearrangement links TRBV30 to TRBJ1-1; the D is unclear. Germline assignment: CDR1 GTSNPN and CDR2 SVGIG (reference sequence). The CDR3 contains 14 residues. V lost 0 bases, J lost 9 bases, and 17 bases lay in between. The CDR3 DNA follows: TGTGCCTGGAGTGTACATGGGCAGATTAAAAAAGCTTTCTTT. The encoded protein is CAWSVHGQIKKAFF.

V is TRBV4-1 and J is TRBJ2-1, with D possibly being TRBD2 (5 bases). The germline gives CDR1 MGHRA, CDR2 YSYEKL. V gave up 1 base and J gave up 4 bases, with 14 bases separating them. The CDR3 extends over 16 amino acids. This CDR3 reads CASSQGLASRYNEQFF. CDR3 coding DNA: TGCGCCAGCAGCCAAGGGCTAGCATCGCGGTACAATGAGCAGTTCTTC.

The gene calls are TRBV27 and TRBJ2-1, with a tentative D call TRBD1 (5 bases). Between the trimmed V and J ends, which lost 7 bases and 5 bases, there was a span of 12 bases. Germline V gene lookup returns CDR1 MNHEY and CDR2 SMNVEV (reference sequence). The CDR3 runs 13 residues. Here the CDR3 DNA reads TGTGCCAGCACCCGGACACCAGACAATGAGCAGTTCTTC. Translated: CASTRTPDNEQFF.